This record covers a single TCR beta chain. Original data processing: It was from reference gene primer amplification that nucleated cell counts were estimated. TCRdb keeps only in-frame clones here, not all; method: immunoSEQ multiplex PCR. For V, J and clone size, that table is used; D and trimming come from the DNA. In the table there are around 140,000 clones, roughly 86% of which are singletons. From germline, CDR1 is DFQATT and CDR2 SNEGSKA (reference sequence). This CDR3 has 14 amino acids. Trimming took off 3 bases at V and 2 bases at J, with 13 bases between the two ends. These data come from a study of blood T cell repertoires in COVID-19. The wider study: PBMCs, B-cell-depleted T cells, or T cells were the source of the cDNA or gDNA that made up the material.

This TCR derives from a human donor with acute or convalescent COVID-19. The donor label of this sample is uncertain. The sequencing input was peripheral blood. This rearrangement joins TRBV20-1 to TRBJ1-2; D not resolved. The CDR3 spells CSASGGSANYGYTF. As DNA, the CDR3 is TGCAGTGCTAGTGGCGGCAGCGCCAACTATGGCTACACCTTC.